This T cell receptor beta chain stems from a study of brain T cells in children with intractable seizures. Trimming shortened V by 4 bases and J by 0 bases, and 15 bases separated the two germline ends. Looked up from germline, CDR1 is GTSNPN and CDR2 is SVGIG (reference sequence). CDR3 length: 15 residues. Of note for this clone: The target antigen is unknown.

General observations from the study: Clones missing pre-surgery may reflect undersampling of that blood sample.

Time point denoted: blood from clinic visit 5 months post-surgery; TSC patient then seizure free. Sequencing was limited to surgery cases with top T cell transcript signatures in brain tissue. The table came from immunoSEQ multiplex PCR; TCRdb's copy has only in-frame clones and leaves some out. Of approximately 330,000 clones listed, over 90% are singletons. This specimen was peripheral blood, taken roughly 5 months after surgery. The chain couples TRBV30 to TRBJ1-1; D is perhaps TRBD1 (5 bases). The sequence was collected from a boy under three years old with tuberous sclerosis and intractable seizures. CDR3 in amino acids: CAWKGGSDMNTEAFF. The CDR3 DNA reads as TGTGCCTGGAAGGGAGGGTCGGACATGAACACTGAAGCTTTCTTT.